This TCR beta chain was identified in a study of T cells in Graves' hyperthyroidism and ophthalmopathy. Of note for this clonotype: Its target is unknown.

Findings of the study overall: Ophthalmopathy, as predicted by the model, came a median 6.5 months after the prediction. Most clonotypes that expanded in the thyroid above 0.001 also showed up in blood.

TCR beta CDR3 regions were amplified from RNA transcripts. During a first-round RT-PCR of the TCR CDR3, the HTBI primer set was used. TCRdb redid the calling of the multiplex PCR reads with MiXCR, one entry per CDR3 protein. The sample records about 480,000 distinct CDR3 sequences, around an eighth being singletons. After removal of 4 bases from V and 4 bases from J, the junction contained 4 bases not matched to a gene. CDR1 is SGHKS, CDR2 YYEKEE, per germline (reference sequence). This CDR3 is 14 amino acids long. An absence of ophthalmopathy progression within 18 months meant stable Graves' hyperthyroidism. The authors took PBMCs from 8 to 10 ml fresh peripheral blood.

The V gene is TRBV5-5, the J gene TRBJ2-1; TRBD1 matches at 8 bases. The clonotype originates from a woman aged 18 to 35 with Graves' hyperthyroidism. The sample taken for sequencing was blood. CDR3 bases: TGTGCCAGCAGCCCGGACAGGGCGTACAATGAGCAGTTCTTC. It encodes CASSPDRAYNEQFF.